A single sample is the source of the 28 T cell receptor beta chains below, sequenced in a study of beta chain features in type 1 diabetes. No antigen has been assigned to these receptors. General study results and limits: For Type 1 diabetes patients, all four CD4+ subsets carried TCRB CDR3s that were moderately but significantly shorter.

The whole isolated RNA underwent reverse transcription, so sequencing captured expressed TCRB transcripts. The repertoire was sequenced with immunoSEQ multiplex PCR; TCRdb's copy has only in-frame clones and lacks some. The data hold hundreds of thousands of clones, with under 15% observed a single time. The sequenced material came from naive CD4+ T cells from blood. All receptors come from a man aged 18-30 years with type 1 diabetes.

In its sample, this clone was seen a few times. CDR3 amino acids: CASSVGGSSYNEQFF. The CDR3 DNA reads as TGCGCCAGCAGCGTGGGGGGTAGCTCCTACAATGAGCAGTTCTTC. V usage is TRBV5-1 and J usage is TRBJ2-1; weak D call: TRBD2 (6 bases). V shed 4 bases and J shed 0 bases, with 11 bases lying between them. This CDR3 spans 15 amino acids. Germline V CDR1 and CDR2: SGHRS, YFSETQ.

The genes are TRBV5-4 and TRBJ2-2; D unresolved. The CDR3 runs 16 residues. V gave up 4 bases and J gave up 0 bases, with 13 bases separating them. From germline, CDR1 is SGHNT and CDR2 YYREEE (reference sequence). CDR3 sequence (DNA): TGTGCCAGCAGCCCCACCACATCCGCGAACACCGGGGAGCTGTTTTTT. This gives the protein CASSPTTSANTGELFF. Full variable domain (outside the CDR3, taken from reference TRBV5-4 and TRBJ2-2): ETGVTQSPTHLIKTRGQQVTLRCSSQSGHNTVSWYQQALGQGPQFIFQYYREEENGRGNFPPRFSGLQFPNYSSELNVNALELDDSALYLCASSPTTSANTGELFFGEGSRLTVL.

V and J are TRBV5-1 and TRBJ2-1, with 7 bases aligning to TRBD2. The CDR3 covers 15 residues. J gave up 1 base and V 4 bases, and 5 bases lay outside the gene matches. The germline V gene has CDR1 SGHRS and CDR2 YFSETQ. CDR3 bases: TGCGCCAGCAGCGAGTTAGCGGGTTCCTACAATGAGCAGTTCTTC. Its protein product is CASSELAGSYNEQFF.

This clone has a handful of counts. V gene TRBV5-1 combines with J gene TRBJ1-1, with a possible D match to TRBD1 (5 bases). Germline V lookup: CDR1 SGHRS, CDR2 YFSETQ. The CDR3 is made up of 14 amino acids. V lost 5 bases and J 0 bases, leaving 11 bases between the germline ends. The DNA of the CDR3 is TGCGCCAGCAGGTCTGCAGGGATGAACACTGAAGCTTTCTTT. This codes for CASRSAGMNTEAFF.

In its sample, this clone was seen once. The chain links TRBV5-1 to TRBJ2-7; D unclear. Germline CDR1 and CDR2: SGHRS and YFSETQ. The CDR3 loop spans 13 amino acids. V lost 2 bases and J 3 bases, leaving 9 bases between the germline ends. CDR3 bases: TGCGCCAGCAGCTTCCCAGGAGACTACGAGCAGTACTTC. This sequence encodes CASSFPGDYEQYF.

J is TRBJ2-1 and V is TRBV6-5, with TRBD2 matching 8 bases. Germline trimming cut 0 bases from V and 10 bases from J; bases unmatched to any gene: 2. The CDR3 sequence is 13 residues long. Germline CDR1 is MNHEY and CDR2 is SVGAGI. The CDR3 reads CASSYSAGGEQFF. The DNA of the CDR3 is TGTGCCAGCAGTTACTCGGCGGGGGGCGAGCAGTTCTTC.

There are a few counts of this clone. CDR3 in amino acids: CASSYAGQMNIQYF. In nucleotides, the CDR3 is TGTGCCAGCAGTTACGCCGGACAGATGAACATTCAGTACTTC. This sequence joins TRBV6-5 and TRBJ2-4; D is possibly TRBD1 (6 bases). The CDR3 has 14 amino acids. Germline V CDR1 and CDR2: MNHEY, SVGAGI. Trimming stripped 2 bases from V and 7 bases from J, with 12 bases between.

Concerning this clone itself: In the same sample, other DNA sequences code for this CDR3. The rearrangement links TRBV28 to TRBJ2-5; perhaps TRBD2 as D (6 bases). Per germline, CDR1 MDHEN and CDR2 SYDVKM. CDR3 length: 13 amino acids. V lost 5 bases to trimming and J lost 5 bases, with 12 bases between them. CDR3 bases: TGTGCCAGCAGTCCCGGGGGTGGGGAGACCCAGTACTTC. Protein: CASSPGGGETQYF. The entire variable domain, with the rest obtained from reference TRBV28 and TRBJ2-5, is as follows: DVKVTQSSRYLVKRTGEKVFLECVQDMDHENMFWYRQDPGLGLRLIYFSYDVKMKEKGDIPEGYSVSREKKERFSLILESASTNQTSMYLCASSPGGGETQYFGPGTRLLVL.

This chain uses TRBV2 with TRBJ2-3, with 8 nucleotides matching TRBD2. The germline CDR1 and CDR2 sequences are SNHLY and FYNNEI. The CDR3 loop spans 14 amino acids. V was pared by 8 bases and J by 4 bases, with 8 bases of the junction left unmatched. The CDR3: CASLGRGGSDTQYF. CDR3 coding DNA: TGTGCCAGCCTGGGCCGGGGGGGATCAGATACGCAGTATTTT.

This sequence joins TRBV7-9 and TRBJ1-1; no definite D call. Looked up from germline, CDR1 is SEHNR and CDR2 is FQNEAQ (reference sequence). Trimming cost V 2 bases and J 2 bases, with 9 bases left between them. The CDR3 consists of 14 residues. DNA for the CDR3: TGTGCCAGCAGCTTAAATCCTCCCAACACTGAAGCTTTCTTT. Residues: CASSLNPPNTEAFF. Filled out from reference TRBV7-9 and TRBJ1-1, the complete variable domain reads DTGVSQNPRHKITKRGQNVTFRCDPISEHNRLYWYRQTLGQGPEFLTYFQNEAQLEKSRLLSDRFSAERPKGSFSTLEIQRTEQGDSAMYLCASSLNPPNTEAFFGQGTRLTVV.

The gene calls are TRBV4-1 and TRBJ1-5; unclear D gene. Germline assignment: CDR1 MGHRA and CDR2 YSYEKL. The CDR3 totals 14 residues. The V end lost 0 bases, the J end lost 9 bases, and 12 bases lay between the germline ends. This CDR3 is CASSQDSSGRPQHF. In nucleotides, the CDR3 is TGCGCCAGCAGCCAAGATTCGTCCGGACGGCCCCAGCATTTT.

V gene TRBV5-4 combines with J gene TRBJ1-1, with a possible D match to TRBD1 (6 bases). Germline CDR1 SGHNT, CDR2 YYREEE (reference sequence). This CDR3 contains 18 residues. V was trimmed by 1 base and J by 10 bases, leaving 29 bases between them. CDR3 region: CASSLSAGAREWFPLAFF. In DNA, the CDR3 is TGTGCCAGCAGCTTGTCAGCAGGGGCGAGGGAATGGTTTCCGTTAGCTTTCTTT.

This clone was observed a handful of times. This chain joins TRBV25-1 and TRBJ2-3, with a weak D call TRBD2 (7 bases). With 3 bases removed from V and 6 bases from J, the gap between germline ends came to 16 bases. This CDR3 is built from 15 residues. Germline assignment: CDR1 MGHDK and CDR2 SYGVNS. The CDR3 is CASSDLRGAGDTQYF. The CDR3, as DNA: TGTGCCAGCAGTGATCTCCGGGGGGCAGGGGATACGCAGTATTTT. Full variable domain (rest looked up from reference TRBV25-1 and TRBJ2-3): EADIYQTPRYLVIGTGKKITLECSQTMGHDKMYWYQQDPGMELHLIHYSYGVNSTEKGDLSSESTVSRIRTEHFPLTLESARPSHTSQYLCASSDLRGAGDTQYFGPGTRLTVL.

This chain connects TRBV4-1 to TRBJ1-2; 8 nucleotides align to TRBD1. Germline CDR1 reads MGHRA; CDR2 reads YSYEKL. V trimming: 5 bases; J trimming: 6 bases; junction bases outside the gene matches: 8. This CDR3 region has 14 residues. CDR3 amino acids: CASSSGQGVDGYTF. As DNA, the CDR3 is TGCGCCAGCAGCAGCGGACAGGGTGTTGATGGCTACACCTTC.

V is TRBV7-7 and J is TRBJ2-1; D not resolved. Looked up from germline, CDR1 is SSHAT and CDR2 is FNYEAQ (reference sequence). V shed 4 bases and J shed 4 bases, with 14 bases lying between them. The CDR3 totals 15 residues. CDR3 residues: CASSSAGVPYNEQFF. CDR3 coding DNA: TGTGCCAGCAGCTCTGCAGGAGTTCCATACAATGAGCAGTTCTTC.

The chain employs TRBV6-1 and TRBJ1-2; TRBD1 agrees at 7 bases. Germline V gene lookup returns CDR1 MNHNS and CDR2 SASEGT. With V trimmed by 1 base and J by 8 bases, 10 bases remained unmatched. CDR3 length: 15 amino acids. The CDR3 sequence: CASSEGWTGSGGYTF. In DNA form, the CDR3 reads TGTGCCAGCAGTGAAGGATGGACAGGCTCAGGCGGCTACACCTTC.

This clone was counted only a few times. The V and J genes are TRBV29-1 and TRBJ1-4; D ambiguous. V gave up 7 bases and J gave up 4 bases, with 16 bases separating them. CDR1 is SQVTM, CDR2 ANQGSEA, per germline. This CDR3 comprises 14 residues. CDR3 nucleotide sequence: TGCAGCGCCGGAGGCGGTTTAATTAATGAAAAACTGTTTTTT. Its translation: CSAGGGLINEKLFF.

V gene TRBV5-5 combines with J gene TRBJ1-1, with unresolved D. The V gene lost 2 bases and the J gene lost 1 base, with 6 bases spanning the gap. CDR1 is SGHKS, CDR2 YYEKEE, per germline (reference sequence). The length of the CDR3 is 13 residues. The CDR3 DNA is TGTGCCAGCAGCTTAGATCCGAACACTGAAGCTTTCTTT. Translation: CASSLDPNTEAFF.

This clone was seen more than once but under ten times. The rearrangement links TRBV2 to TRBJ2-5; 9 bases map to TRBD2. The V gene's germline CDR1 is SNHLY and CDR2 FYNNEI. There are 15 residues in the CDR3. J gave up 5 bases and V 10 bases, and 14 bases lay outside the gene matches. The CDR3 sequence: CATSLREGSAETQYF. For the CDR3, the DNA is TGTGCCACCTCCCTGCGGGAGGGGTCCGCGGAGACCCAGTACTTC.

Note on this clone: This sample includes further DNA sequences coding for the same CDR3. The J gene is TRBJ1-1, the V gene TRBV7-9, with D uncertain. The CDR3 covers 11 residues. V was trimmed by 4 bases and J by 6 bases, leaving 6 bases between them. Germline CDR1 is SEHNR and CDR2 is FQNEAQ (reference sequence). The CDR3 DNA reads as TGTGCCAGCAGCTCGGTGTCTGAAGCTTTCTTT. It is translated as CASSSVSEAFF.

The sample holds a few counts of this clone. This chain uses TRBV9 with TRBJ2-2; 11 bases are a match to TRBD2. The CDR3 is 16 residues long. CDR1 is SGDLS, CDR2 YYNGEE, per germline. The V and J ends lost 5 bases and 4 bases, in that order; junction bases with no gene match: 7. CDR3 nucleotides: TGTGCCAGCAGGCCCCCCGGGACTAGCGGCACCGGGGAGCTGTTTTTT. This codes for CASRPPGTSGTGELFF.

This clone was counted only a few times. The chain couples TRBV19 to TRBJ2-7, with a tentative D call TRBD2 (7 bases). The CDR3 consists of 14 residues. Looked up from germline, CDR1 is LNHDA and CDR2 is SQIVND (reference sequence). The V end was cut by 10 bases, the J end by 0 bases, with 16 bases between. The CDR3 region is CATSAGAFSYEQYF. CDR3 bases: TGTGCCACCTCGGCGGGGGCGTTCTCCTACGAGCAGTACTTC.

This chain uses TRBV11-2 with TRBJ2-1, with TRBD2 matching 12 bases. The CDR3 loop spans 16 amino acids. V dropped 1 base and J dropped 5; count of bases not matched to a gene: 3. Per the germline V gene, CDR1 is SGHAT and CDR2 is FQNNGV. The chain's CDR3 is CASSLGLAGGNNEQFF. As DNA, the CDR3 is TGTGCCAGCAGCTTAGGGCTAGCGGGGGGGAACAATGAGCAGTTCTTC.

This clone was detected a few times. This chain links TRBV11-3 with TRBJ2-1, with D perhaps TRBD1 (5 bases). V was clipped by 1 base and J by 12 bases, with 10 bases between them. This CDR3 has 12 residues. Per germline, CDR1 SGHNT and CDR2 YENEEA. The CDR3 coding sequence is TGTGCCAGCAGCTTAGGGGGCGGAAGGCAGTTCTTC. Protein: CASSLGGGRQFF. The whole variable domain, remainder taken from reference TRBV11-3 and TRBJ2-1, is EAGVVQSPRYKIIEKKQPVAFWCNPISGHNTLYWYLQNLGQGPELLIRYENEEAVDDSQLPKDRFSAERLKGVDSTLKIQPAELGDSAVYLCASSLGGGRQFFGPGTRLTVL.

The chain links TRBV10-3 to TRBJ1-5; 12 positions match TRBD1. Germline values: CDR1 ENHRY, CDR2 SYGVKD. The V segment lost 7 bases and the J segment 7 bases; nucleotides outside the gene matches: 8. This CDR3 comprises 15 residues. The chain's CDR3 is CAIIRDRGLGQPQHF. DNA of the CDR3: TGTGCCATCATCCGGGACAGGGGGCTCGGGCAGCCCCAGCATTTT.

This clone has only a few counts. V is TRBV5-6 and J is TRBJ2-7; no clear D. CDR3 length equals 15 residues. The germline CDR1 and CDR2 sequences are SGHDT and YYEEEE. V was cut by 0 bases and J by 2 bases, with 12 bases left in between. The CDR3 DNA is TGTGCCAGCAGCTTGGTATGGAAAAGCACCTACGAGCAGTACTTC. It translates to CASSLVWKSTYEQYF. Filled out from reference TRBV5-6 and TRBJ2-7, the complete variable domain reads DAGVTQSPTHLIKTRGQQVTLRCSPKSGHDTVSWYQQALGQGPQFIFQYYEEEERQRGNFPDRFSGHQFPNYSSELNVNALLLGDSALYLCASSLVWKSTYEQYFGPGTRLTVT.

This clone was seen a handful of times. The V call is TRBV7-2, the J call TRBJ1-1, with D possibly being TRBD1 (5 bases). Between the trimmed V and J ends, which lost 2 bases and 3 bases, there was a span of 16 bases. The CDR3 runs 16 residues. Germline CDR1 and CDR2: SGHTA and FQGNSA. CDR3 protein: CASSLFTGAQDTEAFF. The CDR3 coding sequence is TGTGCCAGCAGCTTATTCACCGGGGCTCAGGACACTGAAGCTTTCTTT.

The genes are TRBV27 and TRBJ1-1; possible D gene TRBD1, 6 bases. Looked up from germline, CDR1 is MNHEY and CDR2 is SMNVEV (reference sequence). Trimming stripped 6 bases from V and 4 bases from J, with 18 bases between. The CDR3 extends over 15 amino acids. Here the CDR3 reads CASRLRVGGRTEAFF. In DNA, the CDR3 is TGTGCCAGCAGATTAAGGGTGGGGGGGCGCACTGAAGCTTTCTTT.